This entry is about one TCR beta chain. Its antigen is not known. This sample was included in a study of immune cell composition in non-small cell lung cancer. Whole-study results and caveats: Clones >0.5% enriched in tumour were rarer in adenocarcinoma (around 33%) than squamous (approximately 80%).

The data were produced by immunoSEQ multiplex PCR, yet TCRdb's version contains in-frame clones alone and is incomplete. The data contain 5,000 or so clones, 60% to 85% of them singletons. V trimming: 4 bases; J trimming: 7 bases; junction bases outside the gene matches: 8. CDR3 length: 13 amino acids. Germline-derived CDR1 and CDR2 are GTSNPN and SVGIG (reference sequence). J is TRBJ1-2 and V is TRBV30, with 8 bases identical to TRBD1. The sequenced material came from lung tumor tissue. The receptor's source is a human donor with non-small cell lung cancer. CDR3 DNA: TGTGCCTGGACCCCGGACAGGGTGGGTGGCTACACCTTC. Encoded protein: CAWTPDRVGGYTF.